This T cell receptor (beta chain) stems from a study of cytomegalovirus exposure and HLA in healthy donors. The PCR had 60 Vbeta and 13 Jbeta primers. Sequenced by immunoSEQ multiplex PCR; TCRdb stores in-frame clones only, minus some. The table lists about 200,000 clones, around 86% of them singletons, with 2.7% in the top ten. J was trimmed by 5 bases and V by 5 bases; bases with no gene match: 9. Germline V CDR1 and CDR2: SGHTA, FQGNSA. This CDR3 comprises 14 residues. V usage is TRBV7-2 and J usage is TRBJ2-7; 7 bases line up with TRBD2. The sequenced sample consisted of PBMCs. This sequence originates from a woman between 40 and 50 years old in good health and CMV-seronegative. The CDR3 nucleotides are TGTGCCAGCAGCCCCAGGGTGGGGACTAACGAGCAGTACTTC. Amino acid sequence: CASSPRVGTNEQYF.